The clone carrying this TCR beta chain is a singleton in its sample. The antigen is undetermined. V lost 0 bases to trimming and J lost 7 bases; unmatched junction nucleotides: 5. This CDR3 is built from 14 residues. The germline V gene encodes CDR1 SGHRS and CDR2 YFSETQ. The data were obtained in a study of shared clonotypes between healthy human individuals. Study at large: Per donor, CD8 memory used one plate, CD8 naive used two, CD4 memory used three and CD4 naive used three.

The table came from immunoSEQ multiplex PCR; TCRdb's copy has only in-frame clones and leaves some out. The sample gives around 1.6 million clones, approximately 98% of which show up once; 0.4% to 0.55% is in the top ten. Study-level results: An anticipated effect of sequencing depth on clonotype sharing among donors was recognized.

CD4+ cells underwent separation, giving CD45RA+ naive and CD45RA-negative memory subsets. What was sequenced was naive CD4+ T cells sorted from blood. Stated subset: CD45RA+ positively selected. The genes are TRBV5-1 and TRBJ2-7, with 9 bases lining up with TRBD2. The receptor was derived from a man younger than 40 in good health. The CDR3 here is CASSLEAGGGEQYF. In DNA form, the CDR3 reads TGCGCCAGCAGCTTGGAAGCGGGAGGAGGTGAGCAGTACTTC.